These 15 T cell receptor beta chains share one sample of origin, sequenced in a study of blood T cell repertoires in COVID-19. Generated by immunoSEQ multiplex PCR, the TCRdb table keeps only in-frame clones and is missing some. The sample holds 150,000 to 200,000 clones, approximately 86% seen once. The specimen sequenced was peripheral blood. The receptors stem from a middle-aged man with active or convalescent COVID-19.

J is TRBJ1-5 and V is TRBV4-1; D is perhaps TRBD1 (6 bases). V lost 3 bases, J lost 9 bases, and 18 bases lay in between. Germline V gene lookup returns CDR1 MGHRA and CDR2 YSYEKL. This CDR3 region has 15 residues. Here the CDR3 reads CASSQGSEGGWPQHF. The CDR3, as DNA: TGCGCCAGCAGCCAGGGGTCGGAGGGGGGGTGGCCCCAGCATTTT.

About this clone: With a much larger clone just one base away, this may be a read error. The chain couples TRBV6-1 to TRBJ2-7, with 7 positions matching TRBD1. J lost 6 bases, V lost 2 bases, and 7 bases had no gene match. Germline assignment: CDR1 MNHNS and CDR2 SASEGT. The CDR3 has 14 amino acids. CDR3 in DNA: TGTGCCAGCAGTGAATCCGGGACAGAAGGCGAGCAGTACTTC. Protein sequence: CASSESGTEGEQYF.

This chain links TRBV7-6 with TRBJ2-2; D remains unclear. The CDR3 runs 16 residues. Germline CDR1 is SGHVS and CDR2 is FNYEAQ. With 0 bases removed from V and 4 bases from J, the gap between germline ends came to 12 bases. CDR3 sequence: CASSLARLVGTGELFF. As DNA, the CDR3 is TGTGCCAGCAGCTTAGCACGGCTAGTCGGCACCGGGGAGCTGTTTTTT.

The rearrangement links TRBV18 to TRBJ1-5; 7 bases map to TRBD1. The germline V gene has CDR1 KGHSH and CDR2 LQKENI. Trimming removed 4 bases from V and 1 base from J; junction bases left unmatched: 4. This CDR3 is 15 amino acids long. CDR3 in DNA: TGTGCCAGCTCACTACAGGGGCAAAGCAATCAGCCCCAGCATTTT. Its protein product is CASSLQGQSNQPQHF.

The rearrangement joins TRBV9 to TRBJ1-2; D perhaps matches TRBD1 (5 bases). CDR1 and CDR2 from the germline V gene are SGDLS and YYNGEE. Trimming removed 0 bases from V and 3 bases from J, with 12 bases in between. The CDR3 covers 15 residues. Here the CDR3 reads CASSVAPGGDYGYTF. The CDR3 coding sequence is TGTGCCAGCAGCGTAGCACCCGGGGGAGACTATGGCTACACCTTC.

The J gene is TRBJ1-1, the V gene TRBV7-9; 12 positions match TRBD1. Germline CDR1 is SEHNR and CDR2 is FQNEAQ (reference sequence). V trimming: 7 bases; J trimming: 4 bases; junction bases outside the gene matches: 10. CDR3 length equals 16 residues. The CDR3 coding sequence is TGTGCCAGCATCCCGGGACAGGGGGCGCGGGGCACTGAAGCTTTCTTT. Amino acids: CASIPGQGARGTEAFF.

In DNA form, the CDR3 reads TGCGCCAGCCGCTCAGGGAACGATAATTCACCCCTCCACTTT. Its translation: CASRSGNDNSPLHF. The chain recombines TRBV10-1 with TRBJ1-6; D may be TRBD1 (5 bases). The V end was cut by 8 bases, the J end by 5 bases, with 13 bases between. CDR3 length: 14 residues. Germline values: CDR1 WNHNN, CDR2 SYGVQD (reference sequence).

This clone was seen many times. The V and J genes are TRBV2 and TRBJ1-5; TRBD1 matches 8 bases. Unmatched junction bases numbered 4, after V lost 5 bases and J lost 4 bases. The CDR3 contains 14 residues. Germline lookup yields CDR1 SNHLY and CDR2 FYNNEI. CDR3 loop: CASSPGTGNQPQHF. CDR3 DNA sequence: TGTGCCAGCAGTCCCGGGACAGGTAATCAGCCCCAGCATTTT.

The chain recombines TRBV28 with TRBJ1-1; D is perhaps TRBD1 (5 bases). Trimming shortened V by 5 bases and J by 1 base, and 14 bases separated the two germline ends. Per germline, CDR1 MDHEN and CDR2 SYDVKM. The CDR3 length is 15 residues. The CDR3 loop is CASSLETVSNTEAFF. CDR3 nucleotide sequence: TGTGCCAGCAGTCTCGAGACAGTCTCGAACACTGAAGCTTTCTTT.

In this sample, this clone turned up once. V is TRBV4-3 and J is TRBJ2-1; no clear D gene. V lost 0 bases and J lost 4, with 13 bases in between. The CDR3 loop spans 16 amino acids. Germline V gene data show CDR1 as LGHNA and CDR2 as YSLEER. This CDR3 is CASSQDSLVSYNEQFF. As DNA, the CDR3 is TGCGCCAGCAGCCAAGATAGCCTAGTATCGTACAATGAGCAGTTCTTC.

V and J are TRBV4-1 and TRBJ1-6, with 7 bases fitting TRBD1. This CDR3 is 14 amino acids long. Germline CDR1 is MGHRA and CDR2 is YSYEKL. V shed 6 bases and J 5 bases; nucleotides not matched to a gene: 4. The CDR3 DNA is TGCGCCAGCAGGCCTGGACAGGATAATTCACCCCTCCACTTT. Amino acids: CASRPGQDNSPLHF.

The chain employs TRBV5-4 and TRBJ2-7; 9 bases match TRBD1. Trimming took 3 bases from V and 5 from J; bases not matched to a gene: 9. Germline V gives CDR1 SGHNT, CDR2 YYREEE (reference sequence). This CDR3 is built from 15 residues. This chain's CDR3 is CASSSTGGTRDEQYF. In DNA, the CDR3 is TGTGCCAGCAGCTCTACAGGGGGCACGAGAGACGAGCAGTACTTC.

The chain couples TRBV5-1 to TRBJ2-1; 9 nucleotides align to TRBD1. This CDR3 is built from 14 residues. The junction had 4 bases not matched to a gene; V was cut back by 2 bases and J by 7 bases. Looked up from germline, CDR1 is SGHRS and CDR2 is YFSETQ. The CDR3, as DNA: TGCGCCAGCAGCTTAAGCGGACAGGGGAATGAGCAGTTCTTC. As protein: CASSLSGQGNEQFF.

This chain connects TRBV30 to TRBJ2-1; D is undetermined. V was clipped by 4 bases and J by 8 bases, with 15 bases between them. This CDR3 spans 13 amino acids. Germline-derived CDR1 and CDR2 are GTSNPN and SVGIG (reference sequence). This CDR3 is CAWNVAVEDEQFF. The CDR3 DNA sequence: TGTGCCTGGAATGTGGCGGTTGAGGATGAGCAGTTCTTC.

The CDR3: CASSSTGGGYGYTF. CDR3 in DNA: TGTGCCAGCAGCTCCACAGGGGGCGGCTATGGCTACACCTTC. The chain joins TRBV7-2 to TRBJ1-2; TRBD1 matches at 9 bases. V dropped 4 bases and J dropped 4; count of bases not matched to a gene: 4. Germline CDR1 SGHTA, CDR2 FQGNSA. The CDR3 extends over 14 amino acids.